Listed here are 20 T cell receptor beta chains from one sample, sequenced in a study of vaccination effects on CD4 cells after COVID-19. Assay: immunoSEQ multiplex PCR; the TCRdb copy retains only in-frame clones and omits some. Found here are just over 30,000 clones, around 70% of them singletons; the top ten hold under 30%. Their antigens remain unidentified. ViraFEST expansion of antigen-specific CD4+ T cells with viral peptide pools preceded sequencing. Cells that had been cultured for less than 13 days were the source of isolated CD4+ T cells. This specimen was CD4+ T cells from PBMCs cultured with HCoV-229E spike peptides, taken before COVID-19 vaccination. These receptors all stem from a human donor who received a COVID-19 vaccine.

This chain connects TRBV2 to TRBJ2-1, with 8 bases matching TRBD1. This CDR3 region has 14 residues. CDR1 is SNHLY and CDR2 is FYNNEI in the germline V gene. Trimming cost V 8 bases and J 7 bases; bases outside gene matches: 10. The CDR3 protein is CASLRGTGGNEQFF. CDR3 nucleotide sequence: TGTGCCAGCCTTCGGGGGACAGGCGGGAATGAGCAGTTCTTC.

This clone was seen many times. The chain uses TRBV5-1 and TRBJ1-2; unclear D gene. Germline values: CDR1 SGHRS, CDR2 YFSETQ. CDR3 length: 13 amino acids. The germline V and J ends were trimmed by 2 bases and 2 bases, with 7 bases remaining between them. The chain's CDR3 is CASSLGANYGYTF. The CDR3 DNA follows: TGCGCCAGCAGCTTAGGAGCAAACTATGGCTACACCTTC.

The chain recombines TRBV4-2 with TRBJ2-1; TRBD2 matches at 11 bases. Germline lookup yields CDR1 LGHNA and CDR2 YNFKEQ. The CDR3 is 16 amino acids. V shed 0 bases and J 4 bases; nucleotides not matched to a gene: 2. The CDR3 DNA is TGTGCCAGCAGCCAAGAGGGACTAGCGGAATACAATGAGCAGTTCTTC. This translates into CASSQEGLAEYNEQFF.

CDR3 nucleotide sequence: TGTGCCAGCAGTGACCCTGGGCTTAATAAACTGTTTTTT. It encodes CASSDPGLNKLFF. The V call is TRBV2, the J call TRBJ1-4; D gene unclear. This CDR3 comprises 13 residues. CDR1 SNHLY and CDR2 FYNNEI come from the germline V gene. Trimming removed 3 bases from V and 11 bases from J, with 13 bases in between.

The V gene is TRBV28, the J gene TRBJ2-3; perhaps TRBD1 as D (6 bases). V lost 4 bases, J lost 9 bases, and 11 bases lay in between. The CDR3 is 12 residues long. In germline, CDR1 is MDHEN, CDR2 SYDVKM. CDR3 bases: TGTGCCAGCAGTTGGGTCGACAGGACGCAGTATTTT. It encodes CASSWVDRTQYF.

The CDR3 bases are TGTGCCACCAGTGATAACACAAGGACCGCTAACTATGGCTACACCTTC. Its protein is CATSDNTRTANYGYTF. The chain is built from TRBV24-1 and TRBJ1-2; D is unresolved. V lost 3 bases and J lost 0, with 13 bases in between. The V gene's germline CDR1 is KGHDR and CDR2 SFDVKD. CDR3 length equals 16 residues.

This chain uses TRBV28 with TRBJ2-1; TRBD1 agrees at 12 bases. CDR1 and CDR2 from the germline V gene are MDHEN and SYDVKM. Unmatched junction bases numbered 6, after V lost 7 bases and J lost 5 bases. The length of the CDR3 is 15 residues. The CDR3 DNA is TGTGCCAGCACCACGGGACAGGGGGCGAACAATGAGCAGTTCTTC. Protein product: CASTTGQGANNEQFF.

This sequence joins TRBV5-1 and TRBJ1-2, with 9 bases lining up with TRBD1. The germline CDR1 and CDR2 sequences are SGHRS and YFSETQ. V lost 0 bases to trimming and J lost 8 bases; unmatched junction nucleotides: 8. CDR3 length: 15 amino acids. The CDR3 sequence is CASSLAPDRGEGYTF. The CDR3 DNA sequence: TGCGCCAGCAGCTTGGCCCCCGACAGGGGGGAGGGCTACACCTTC.

J is TRBJ1-5 and V is TRBV4-2, with 7 bases that match TRBD1. The CDR3 is made up of 14 amino acids. Unmatched junction bases numbered 4, after V lost 4 bases and J lost 4 bases. Germline V gene lookup returns CDR1 LGHNA and CDR2 YNFKEQ. CDR3 protein: CASSLGQPNQPQHF. CDR3 nucleotide sequence: TGTGCCAGCAGCCTGGGACAGCCGAATCAGCCCCAGCATTTT.

CDR3 sequence: CASSAAGSYGYTF. In nucleotides, the CDR3 is TGTGCCAGTAGTGCAGCTGGTAGCTATGGCTACACCTTC. The chain has TRBV19 and TRBJ1-2; no reliable D call. CDR1 and CDR2 (germline): LNHDA, SQIVND (reference sequence). Trimming took off 5 bases at V and 4 bases at J, with 11 bases between the two ends. This CDR3 is built from 13 residues.

Points on this clone: Mismatch with germline at one junction end may stem from a read error. The sample contains more than one DNA sequence encoding this CDR3. The rearrangement links TRBV6-5 to TRBJ1-6; D gene uncertain. The CDR3 covers 13 residues. Germline V gene lookup returns CDR1 MNHEY and CDR2 SVGAGI. The CDR3 reads CASSYSNNSPLHF. The CDR3 DNA follows: TGTGCCAGCAGTTACTCCAATAATTCACCCCTCCACTTT.

The chain has TRBV3-1 (or the pseudogene TRBV3-2) and TRBJ1-1, with D perhaps TRBD1 (6 bases). The germline V and J ends were trimmed by 4 bases and 9 bases, with 12 bases remaining between them. The germline gives CDR1 LGHDT, CDR2 YNNKEL (reference sequence). The CDR3 has 12 residues. CDR3 region: CASSRSGGQAFF. Here the CDR3 DNA reads TGTGCCAGCAGCCGGTCCGGGGGGCAAGCTTTCTTT.

This clone has a single count. CDR3 region: CASSTPGGWGSEAFF. The CDR3, as DNA: TGTGCCAGCAGTACCCCCGGGGGATGGGGTTCTGAAGCTTTCTTT. The rearrangement joins TRBV6-2 or TRBV6-3 to TRBJ1-1, with D tentatively TRBD1 (5 bases). Germline V gene lookup returns CDR1 MNHEY and CDR2 SVGEGT. The CDR3 is 15 amino acids. V was shortened by 5 bases and J by 6 bases, with 19 bases between the two germline ends.

The rearrangement links TRBV6-5 to TRBJ1-4; no firm D call. V lost 10 bases to trimming and J lost 5 bases, with 5 bases between them. This CDR3 has 10 amino acids. Germline lookup yields CDR1 MNHEY and CDR2 SVGAGI. CDR3 in amino acids: CATLNEKLFF. CDR3 nucleotide sequence: TGTGCCACCCTAAATGAAAAACTGTTTTTT.

The chain uses TRBV5-1 and TRBJ2-1; D not resolved. The CDR3 length is 13 residues. The V end was cut by 2 bases, the J end by 15 bases, with 18 bases between. Germline values: CDR1 SGHRS, CDR2 YFSETQ. CDR3 in DNA: TGCGCCAGCAGCTTACGATCAGGTCCAGAACGGTTCTTC. It specifies CASSLRSGPERFF.

The chain employs TRBV11-3 and TRBJ2-7; tentative D call: TRBD2 (5 bases). Trimming took off 8 bases at V and 7 bases at J, with 15 bases between the two ends. The CDR3 spans 12 residues. Germline V gene sequence: CDR1 SGHNT, CDR2 YENEEA. CDR3 DNA sequence: TGTGCCAGCGGAAAAAAAACGGGGGAGCAGTACTTC. The encoded protein is CASGKKTGEQYF.

This clone was observed once. The chain combines TRBV19 with TRBJ1-2; 11 bases fit TRBD1. Germline CDR1 reads LNHDA; CDR2 reads SQIVND (reference sequence). The CDR3 is 15 residues long. V lost 4 bases and J lost 0; bases outside the gene matches: 1. The CDR3 region is CASSRGQGANYGYTF. For the CDR3, the DNA is TGTGCCAGTAGTAGGGGACAGGGGGCTAACTATGGCTACACCTTC.

DNA for the CDR3: TGTGCTAGTGGTTTGGCCCCGAAGGGCGGGGACCCCTCCTGGGGCGGGGAGCTGTTTTTT. It translates to CASGLAPKGGDPSWGGELFF. The V call is TRBV12-5, the J call TRBJ2-2, with D perhaps TRBD2 (6 bases). This CDR3 contains 20 residues. Deletions cut 1 base from V and 7 bases from J, with 28 bases between. Germline CDR1 LGHNT, CDR2 FRNRAP.

CDR3 in DNA: TGTGCCAGCAGCTTAGTCGGCGGTTCCTACGAGCAGTACTTC. It translates to CASSLVGGSYEQYF. The chain links TRBV7-2 to TRBJ2-7; no reliable D call. The CDR3 covers 14 residues. Trimming removed 1 base at V and 1 base at J, with 8 bases between. From germline, CDR1 is SGHTA and CDR2 FQGNSA.

V is TRBV4-2 and J is TRBJ2-1; D is ambiguous. V gave up 4 bases and J gave up 6 bases, with 16 bases separating them. The CDR3 covers 15 residues. The germline CDR1 and CDR2 sequences are LGHNA and YNFKEQ. CDR3 protein: CASSPGGRRSNEQFF. CDR3 sequence (DNA): TGTGCCAGCAGCCCCGGTGGCCGAAGGAGCAATGAGCAGTTCTTC.